This T cell receptor (beta chain) comes out of a study of control samples from healthy donors and cancer patients. The protocol was immunoSEQ multiplex PCR, while the TCRdb copy is restricted to in-frame clones and leaves out a portion. In the table there are approximately 90,000 clones, just over 90% of which are singletons. This clone was counted once. Germline V CDR1 and CDR2: SGHRS, YFSETQ. The CDR3 loop spans 15 amino acids. V was trimmed by 0 bases and J by 2 bases, leaving 9 bases between them. The clonotype originates from a woman aged 25 to 39 in good health. The chain uses TRBV5-1 and TRBJ1-3, with a tentative D call TRBD1 (6 bases). Sequenced material: blood. CDR3 DNA: TGCGCCAGCAGCTTGGGGCAGGGGACTGGAAACACCATATATTTT. Translated: CASSLGQGTGNTIYF.